Listed below are T cell receptor beta chains from one sample, sequenced in a study of T cell repertoires in cytomegalovirus infection. Their recognized antigens are unknown. TCRdb reprocessed the reads with MiXCR, giving one entry per CDR3 protein. The repertoire consists of some 920,000 distinct CDR3 sequences, with approximately 33% occurring once and the leading ten covering roughly 13%. The sequencing here drew on cultured CD8+ T cells from PBMCs, taken from culture after CMV antigen stimulation. These receptors were collected from a human donor in good health (CMV status not recorded). Some clones in this sample may be carry-over from other donors' samples. Both conserved end residues are part of each CDR3. Clone size is not always given. Where it is, it says once, few, many or a class for expanded clones.

V gene: TRBV10-3
J gene: TRBJ2-7
clone size: few
CDR3 protein: CAISESTAYEQYF

V gene: TRBV7-8
J gene: TRBJ1-1
clone size: .
CDR3 protein: CASSHWAQNTEAFF

V gene: TRBV7-4
J gene: TRBJ2-3
clone size: many
CDR3 protein: CASSSLQPSTDTQYF

V gene: TRBV12-3/TRBV12-4
J gene: TRBJ1-1
clone size: .
CDR3 protein: CASSSGRRGSDTEAFF

V gene: TRBV7-9
J gene: TRBJ2-4
clone size: .
CDR3 protein: CASSNQGQGLNIQYF

V gene: TRBV12-3/TRBV12-4
J gene: TRBJ2-4
clone size: many
CDR3 protein: CASSFVQGGFRNIQYF

V gene: TRBV6-2/TRBV6-3
J gene: TRBJ2-1
clone size: few
CDR3 protein: CASSYSPPRNEQFF

V gene: TRBV7-2
J gene: TRBJ2-3
clone size: .
CDR3 protein: CASSLVTGDTQYF

V gene: TRBV20-1
J gene: TRBJ2-1
clone size: .
CDR3 protein: CSAWDRQGVNEQFF

V gene: TRBV7-9
J gene: TRBJ2-3
clone size: few
CDR3 protein: CASSPSAERGSTDTQYF

V gene: TRBV7-9
J gene: TRBJ2-7
clone size: .
CDR3 protein: CASSETGRGYEQYF

V gene: TRBV27
J gene: TRBJ2-7
clone size: .
CDR3 protein: CASSSSRYEQYF

V gene: TRBV5-8
J gene: TRBJ1-2
clone size: .
CDR3 protein: CASLGNYGYTF

V gene: TRBV5-5
J gene: TRBJ1-5
clone size: once
CDR3 protein: CASSLMGIYSNQPQHF

V gene: TRBV7-2
J gene: TRBJ2-5
clone size: many
CDR3 protein: CASSPTWDLGLEPQYF

V gene: TRBV19
J gene: TRBJ2-7
clone size: few
CDR3 protein: CATTGRGYEQYF

V gene: TRBV6-2/TRBV6-3
J gene: TRBJ1-5
clone size: .
CDR3 protein: CASSYSRNQPQHF

V gene: TRBV7-2
J gene: TRBJ2-5
clone size: few
CDR3 protein: CASRHGETQYF

V gene: TRBV27
J gene: TRBJ1-1
clone size: few
CDR3 protein: CASRLTGATEAFF

V gene: TRBV6-2/TRBV6-3
J gene: TRBJ2-1
clone size: many
CDR3 protein: CASMAGDEQFF

V gene: TRBV28
J gene: TRBJ1-4
clone size: few
CDR3 protein: CASSLYEGSNEKLFF

V gene: TRBV7-6
J gene: TRBJ1-1
clone size: few
CDR3 protein: CASSTTGVSNTEAFF

V gene: TRBV4-3
J gene: TRBJ2-1
clone size: .
CDR3 protein: CASSQDLLLRQFF

V gene: TRBV12-3/TRBV12-4
J gene: TRBJ2-1
clone size: .
CDR3 protein: CVSIPGQGYNEQFF

V gene: TRBV6-2/TRBV6-3
J gene: TRBJ2-2
clone size: .
CDR3 protein: CASTSPAGELFF

V gene: TRBV11-2
J gene: TRBJ2-5
clone size: .
CDR3 protein: CASSPGGGLQETQYF

V gene: TRBV27
J gene: TRBJ2-7
clone size: .
CDR3 protein: CASARGPSYEQYF

V gene: TRBV6-6
J gene: TRBJ2-3
clone size: .
CDR3 protein: CASSYSGYGLVNTDTQYF

V gene: TRBV3-1
J gene: TRBJ2-3
clone size: .
CDR3 protein: CASRNYRDYLQGDTQYF

V gene: TRBV9
J gene: TRBJ1-6
clone size: .
CDR3 protein: CASSADRADSPLHF

V gene: TRBV6-1
J gene: TRBJ2-1
clone size: .
CDR3 protein: CASRSVVGVYNEQFF

V gene: TRBV20-1
J gene: TRBJ1-2
clone size: .
CDR3 protein: CSASTGGAVYGYTF

V gene: TRBV4-1
J gene: TRBJ1-6
clone size: .
CDR3 protein: CASSQDVGANSPLHF

V gene: TRBV11-2
J gene: TRBJ1-1
clone size: .
CDR3 protein: CASSMGYGPRWEAFF

V gene: TRBV4-1
J gene: TRBJ1-5
clone size: .
CDR3 protein: CASSQVAGHNQPQHF

V gene: TRBV6-5
J gene: TRBJ2-7
clone size: .
CDR3 protein: CASSTGGWYEQYF

V gene: TRBV27
J gene: TRBJ2-5
clone size: .
CDR3 protein: CASWEGGETQYF

V gene: TRBV12-5
J gene: TRBJ1-5
clone size: few
CDR3 protein: CASGPGSGNQPQHF

V gene: TRBV13
J gene: TRBJ2-7
clone size: .
CDR3 protein: CASSLGGGAGYEQYF

V gene: TRBV29-1
J gene: TRBJ2-7
clone size: .
CDR3 protein: CSVTGLAGGTYVQYF

V gene: TRBV27
J gene: TRBJ1-1
clone size: .
CDR3 protein: CASSLGLGAAGTEAFF

V gene: TRBV6-4
J gene: TRBJ1-5
clone size: .
CDR3 protein: CASSDSGYSNQPQHF

V gene: TRBV5-6
J gene: TRBJ2-1
clone size: few
CDR3 protein: CASSYQGNYNEQFF

V gene: TRBV27
J gene: TRBJ2-1
clone size: .
CDR3 protein: CASSPSEGFYNEQFF

V gene: TRBV4-1
J gene: TRBJ2-1
clone size: .
CDR3 protein: CASSQPNPGPTNEQFF